A single sample is the source of the 30 T cell receptor beta chains below, sequenced in a study of blood T cell repertoires in COVID-19. Generated by immunoSEQ multiplex PCR, the TCRdb table keeps only in-frame clones and is missing some. The sample yields roughly 310,000 clones, 70% to 90% seen once. What was sequenced was PBMCs or T cells enriched from blood (not recorded which). These TCRs come from a woman aged 35 to 49 who had recovered from COVID-19.

The chain uses TRBV24-1 and TRBJ1-5, with 8 bases lining up with TRBD1. This CDR3 spans 17 amino acids. CDR1 KGHDR and CDR2 SFDVKD come from the germline V gene. V lost 9 bases to trimming and J lost 2 bases; unmatched junction nucleotides: 14. CDR3 residues: CATGGPAGGAGNQPQHF. CDR3 coding DNA: TGTGCCACCGGAGGACCGGCAGGGGGCGCGGGCAATCAGCCCCAGCATTTT.

CDR3 nucleotides: TGTGCCATCAGTGCTTTGGATACAGGGGGCGCTGGGGCCAACGTCCTGACTTTC. This sequence encodes CAISALDTGGAGANVLTF. The genes are TRBV10-3 and TRBJ2-6, with 9 bases that match TRBD1. The germline gives CDR1 ENHRY, CDR2 SYGVKD. The CDR3 consists of 18 residues. V shed 4 bases, J shed 2 bases, and the junction held 9 bases outside the gene matches.

The chain has TRBV18 and TRBJ2-7; 9 bases line up with TRBD2. Germline CDR1 and CDR2: KGHSH and LQKENI. V dropped 3 bases and J dropped 6; count of bases not matched to a gene: 12. The CDR3 has 16 amino acids. The CDR3 nucleotides are TGTGCCAGCTCACCTTCGGGTATGCGGGGGGGAGGCGAGCAGTACTTC. Amino acids: CASSPSGMRGGGEQYF. Looking up the rest from reference TRBV18 and TRBJ2-7 gives the full variable domain: NAGVMQNPRHLVRRRGQEARLRCSPMKGHSHVYWYRQLPEEGLKFMVYLQKENIIDESGMPKERFSAEFPKEGPSILRIQQVVRGDSAAYFCASSPSGMRGGGEQYFGPGTRLTVT.

The V call is TRBV7-2, the J call TRBJ1-3, with D possibly matching TRBD1 (5 bases). In germline, CDR1 is SGHTA, CDR2 FQGNSA. This CDR3 comprises 16 residues. Trimming stripped 0 bases from V and 0 bases from J, with 9 bases between. The CDR3 region has the DNA TGTGCCAGCAGCTTAGCCAGGGTCGGCTCTGGAAACACCATATATTTT. Protein: CASSLARVGSGNTIYF.

The rearrangement joins TRBV5-6 to TRBJ1-6; TRBD1 matches at 12 bases. V lost 4 bases and J lost 9; bases outside the gene matches: 8. Germline assignment: CDR1 SGHDT and CDR2 YYEEEE. The CDR3 sequence is 16 residues long. CDR3 sequence: CASSPGTGGVGSPLHF. CDR3 bases: TGTGCCAGCAGCCCGGGGACAGGGGGCGTTGGTTCACCCCTCCACTTT.

The J gene is TRBJ2-3, the V gene TRBV21-1; TRBD2 is the table's D call and was not checked against the DNA. TRBV21-1 is a pseudogene. This CDR3 contains 19 residues. The CDR3 bases are TGTGCCAGCAGCAAACTGCTGGGGCTAGCGGGAGGTTGCAACGATACGCAGTATTTT. Translated, it gives CASSKLLGLAGGCNDTQYF.

The chain employs TRBV7-2 and TRBJ2-4; 13 bases align to TRBD2. V was pared by 5 bases and J by 5 bases, with 15 bases of the junction left unmatched. CDR3 length equals 19 residues. Per germline, CDR1 SGHTA and CDR2 FQGNSA. The CDR3 region is CASSAQVGLAGVFQNIQYF. The CDR3 coding sequence is TGTGCCAGCAGCGCCCAGGTCGGACTAGCGGGAGTTTTCCAAAACATTCAGTACTTC.

This clone has more than one count but fewer than ten. The V and J genes are TRBV4-3 and TRBJ2-1; 8 bases fit TRBD2. The CDR3 sequence is 16 residues long. The V and J ends lost 0 bases and 0 bases, in that order; junction bases with no gene match: 1. Germline V gives CDR1 LGHNA, CDR2 YSLEER. CDR3 sequence (DNA): TGCGCCAGCAGCCAAGATAGCGGGAACTCCTACAATGAGCAGTTCTTC. It codes for CASSQDSGNSYNEQFF.

This sequence joins TRBV6-4 and TRBJ2-3; a weak D match, TRBD2 (6 bases). The germline gives CDR1 MRHNA, CDR2 SNTAGT. This CDR3 has 13 residues. The ends were cut back, 6 bases at V and 4 bases at J, with 11 bases in the middle. The CDR3 loop reads CASSVRLADTQYF. The CDR3, as DNA: TGTGCCAGCAGCGTACGACTAGCAGATACGCAGTATTTT.

The chain recombines TRBV9 with TRBJ1-2; D is possibly TRBD1 (5 bases). This CDR3 has 13 residues. The germline V and J ends were trimmed by 4 bases and 3 bases, with 10 bases remaining between them. CDR1 and CDR2 from the germline V gene are SGDLS and YYNGEE. CDR3 coding DNA: TGTGCCAGCAGCCCCCGGGGGGACTATGGCTACACCTTC. Its protein is CASSPRGDYGYTF.

The CDR3 nucleotides read TGTGCCACCAGTGTCCAAGCGGGTATCCAAGAGACCCAGTACTTC. It translates to CATSVQAGIQETQYF. The chain uses TRBV24-1 and TRBJ2-5; tentatively, D is TRBD2 (6 bases). Trimming took off 5 bases at V and 1 base at J, with 13 bases between the two ends. Germline CDR1 is KGHDR and CDR2 is SFDVKD. CDR3 length equals 15 residues.

The chain uses TRBV28 and TRBJ1-6, with TRBD1 matching over 7 bases. Germline CDR1 reads MDHEN; CDR2 reads SYDVKM. The CDR3 covers 13 residues. The V segment lost 5 bases and the J segment 12 bases; nucleotides outside the gene matches: 7. As DNA, the CDR3 is TGTGCCAGCAGTCCCGGACAGGCCGAACCCCTCCACTTT. This sequence encodes CASSPGQAEPLHF.

J is TRBJ2-7 and V is TRBV7-9; no clear D gene. V was clipped by 2 bases and J by 0 bases, with 5 bases between them. Germline loops: CDR1 SEHNR, CDR2 FQNEAQ (reference sequence). The CDR3 covers 13 residues. DNA for the CDR3: TGTGCCAGCAGCTTAAGCCTCTCCTACGAGCAGTACTTC. Its translation: CASSLSLSYEQYF.

The chain recombines TRBV5-1 with TRBJ2-2, with 10 bases identical to TRBD2. The CDR3 runs to 18 residues. V shed 1 base, J shed 3 bases, and the junction held 9 bases outside the gene matches. Germline V gene sequence: CDR1 SGHRS, CDR2 YFSETQ. CDR3 loop: CASSLLAVLAGYTGELFF. Written as DNA, the CDR3 is TGCGCCAGCAGCTTGTTGGCAGTACTAGCGGGGTACACCGGGGAGCTGTTTTTT.

Remarks on this clone: One base away lies a much larger clone, so this may be a sequencing read error. This chain connects TRBV5-4 to TRBJ1-2; 8 positions match TRBD1. J gave up 2 bases and V 3 bases, and 3 bases lay outside the gene matches. The CDR3 spans 14 residues. Germline V gives CDR1 SGHNT, CDR2 YYREEE (reference sequence). Here the CDR3 DNA reads TGTGCCAGCAGCTCCGGGACAGGAAACTATGGCTACACCTTC. Residues: CASSSGTGNYGYTF.

This chain connects TRBV12-3 or TRBV12-4 to TRBJ2-7, with D perhaps matching TRBD2 (6 bases). This CDR3 has 12 amino acids. Trimming cost V 9 bases and J 2 bases, with 11 bases left between them. The chain's CDR3 is CASRDSTYEQYF. In DNA form, the CDR3 reads TGTGCCAGTAGGGACTCGACCTACGAGCAGTACTTC.

The V gene is TRBV3-1 (or the pseudogene TRBV3-2), the J gene TRBJ2-7, with 7 bases fitting TRBD1. CDR3 length: 16 residues. CDR1 and CDR2 from the germline V gene are LGHDT and YNNKEL (reference sequence). Germline trimming cut 0 bases from V and 3 bases from J; bases unmatched to any gene: 8. The CDR3 reads CASSQDPPRQGYEQYF. The DNA of the CDR3 is TGTGCCAGCAGCCAAGACCCCCCCCGACAGGGCTACGAGCAGTACTTC.

This clone was detected only a few times. V usage is TRBV20-1 and J usage is TRBJ2-5; no definite D call. Germline V CDR1 and CDR2: DFQATT, SNEGSKA (reference sequence). The CDR3 is made up of 13 amino acids. V was clipped by 3 bases and J by 1 base, with 9 bases between them. The CDR3 region is CSASHFSQETQYF. CDR3 nucleotide sequence: TGCAGTGCTAGTCACTTCTCCCAAGAGACCCAGTACTTC.

This clone was counted a few times. The V call is TRBV12-3 or TRBV12-4, the J call TRBJ1-1, with D hard to call. Trimming removed 7 bases from V and 2 bases from J, with 11 bases in between. The CDR3 totals 13 residues. CDR3 loop: CASIPGYNTEAFF. Written as DNA, the CDR3 is TGTGCCAGCATCCCGGGGTATAACACTGAAGCTTTCTTT.

This clone was found once. This sequence joins TRBV10-1 and TRBJ2-5, with D possibly matching TRBD1 (6 bases). The V end lost 3 bases, the J end lost 1 base, and 9 bases lay between the germline ends. CDR1 is WNHNN, CDR2 SYGVQD, per germline (reference sequence). CDR3 length: 14 amino acids. Here the CDR3 reads CASSESTGQETQYF. The CDR3 DNA is TGCGCCAGCAGTGAATCGACAGGCCAAGAGACCCAGTACTTC.

This chain uses TRBV5-4 with TRBJ2-1; TRBD2 matches 7 bases. CDR1 and CDR2 (germline): SGHNT, YYREEE (reference sequence). CDR3 length: 15 amino acids. With V trimmed by 4 bases and J by 8 bases, 12 bases remained unmatched. For the CDR3, the DNA is TGTGCCAGCAGCCCCGGGGAAGCGGGGTATGATGAGCAGTTCTTC. Its translation: CASSPGEAGYDEQFF.

The CDR3 loop reads CASSKDRGNTEAFF. The CDR3 DNA sequence: TGTGCCAGCAGCAAGGACAGGGGGAACACTGAAGCTTTCTTT. The chain joins TRBV5-8 to TRBJ1-1; TRBD1 matches 9 bases. From germline, CDR1 is SGHTS and CDR2 YDEGEE. The length of the CDR3 is 14 residues. With 4 bases clipped from V and 1 base from J, the junction kept 2 bases outside the gene matches.

The chain carries TRBV11-3 and TRBJ1-1, with 7 positions matching TRBD1. CDR3 length equals 16 residues. Trimming cost V 5 bases and J 0 bases; bases outside gene matches: 9. In germline, CDR1 is SGHNT, CDR2 YENEEA. Written as DNA, the CDR3 is TGTGCCAGCAGCCTAGGCGGTACAGGGGTGAACACTGAAGCTTTCTTT. It encodes CASSLGGTGVNTEAFF.

This sequence joins TRBV25-1 and TRBJ1-5, with TRBD1 as a possible D gene (5 bases). Germline CDR1 MGHDK, CDR2 SYGVNS. The CDR3 has 17 amino acids. Trimming removed 10 bases at V and 2 bases at J, with 24 bases between. Here the CDR3 DNA reads TGTGCCACCCCGCTCCCTCTTAAACAGGTCCGCAATCAGCCCCAGCATTTT. Its translation: CATPLPLKQVRNQPQHF. The full variable domain, its missing parts supplied by reference TRBV25-1 and TRBJ1-5, is EADIYQTPRYLVIGTGKKITLECSQTMGHDKMYWYQQDPGMELHLIHYSYGVNSTEKGDLSSESTVSRIRTEHFPLTLESARPSHTSQYLCATPLPLKQVRNQPQHFGDGTRLSIL.

This clone showed up just once. This sequence joins TRBV29-1 and TRBJ2-7; perhaps TRBD1 as D (6 bases). Germline V gene data show CDR1 as SQVTM and CDR2 as ANQGSEA. Trimming cost V 4 bases and J 1 base, with 11 bases left between them. CDR3 size: 13 residues. CDR3: CSVARTESYEQYF. The CDR3 nucleotides read TGCAGCGTTGCTAGGACAGAGTCCTACGAGCAGTACTTC.

The chain combines TRBV7-8 with TRBJ1-3; 8 nucleotides match TRBD1. The V gene's germline CDR1 is SGHVS and CDR2 FQNEAQ. The ends lost 3 bases at V and 6 bases at J; junction bases unmatched: 4. The CDR3 loop spans 14 amino acids. CDR3 sequence reads: CASSLDRVENTIYF. CDR3 in DNA: TGTGCCAGCAGCTTGGACAGGGTTGAAAACACCATATATTTT.

The rearrangement joins TRBV7-3 to TRBJ2-7; 8 positions agree with TRBD1. CDR3 length: 13 residues. J gave up 5 bases and V 5 bases, and 5 bases lay outside the gene matches. The germline V gene encodes CDR1 SGHTA and CDR2 FQGTGA. The DNA for the CDR3 is TGTGCCAGCAGCGTCGGGACAGGTAACGAGCAGTACTTC. Amino acids: CASSVGTGNEQYF.

The chain joins TRBV30 to TRBJ1-3; the D gene is possibly TRBD1 (5 bases). Germline CDR1 reads GTSNPN; CDR2 reads SVGIG (reference sequence). Trimming removed 0 bases from V and 0 bases from J, with 9 bases in between. The CDR3 extends over 15 amino acids. CDR3 in amino acids: CAWSVGQLSGNTIYF. CDR3 in DNA: TGTGCCTGGAGTGTGGGGCAACTCTCTGGAAACACCATATATTTT.

In regard to this clone: This specimen includes other DNA sequences encoding the same CDR3. V gene TRBV28 combines with J gene TRBJ2-1; D is unclear. V was clipped by 3 bases and J by 4 bases, with 4 bases between them. Germline assignment: CDR1 MDHEN and CDR2 SYDVKM. The CDR3 loop spans 12 amino acids. CDR3: CASSLEYNEQFF. The CDR3 nucleotides are TGTGCCAGCAGTTTGGAGTACAATGAGCAGTTCTTC.

The chain has TRBV29-1 and TRBJ2-1; possible D gene TRBD2, 5 bases. The germline V gene encodes CDR1 SQVTM and CDR2 ANQGSEA. The CDR3 has 11 amino acids. Between the trimmed V and J ends, which lost 4 bases and 10 bases, there was a span of 11 bases. The CDR3 DNA sequence: TGCAGCGTTGTCCCCGGGGAAGAGCAGTTCTTC. As protein: CSVVPGEEQFF.